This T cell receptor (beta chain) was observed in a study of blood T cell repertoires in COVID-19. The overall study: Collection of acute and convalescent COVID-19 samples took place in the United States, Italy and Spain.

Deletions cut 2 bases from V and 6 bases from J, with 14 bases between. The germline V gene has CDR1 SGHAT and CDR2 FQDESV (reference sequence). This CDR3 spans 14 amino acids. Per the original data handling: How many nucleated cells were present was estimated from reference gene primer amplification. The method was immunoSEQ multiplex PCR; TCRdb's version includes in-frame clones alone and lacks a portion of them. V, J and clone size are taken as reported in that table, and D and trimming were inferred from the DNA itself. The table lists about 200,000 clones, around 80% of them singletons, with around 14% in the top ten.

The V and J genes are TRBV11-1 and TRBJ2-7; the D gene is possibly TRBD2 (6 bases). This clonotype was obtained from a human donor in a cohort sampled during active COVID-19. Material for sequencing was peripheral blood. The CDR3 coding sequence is TGTGCCAGCAGCTTAATAGCGGATGTCGGCGAGCAGTACTTC. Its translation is CASSLIADVGEQYF.